This is a list of T cell receptor beta chains from one sample in a study of human T cells and chemical hapten exposure. Using its own MiXCR run on the RACE reads, TCRdb lists one record per CDR3 protein. The sample holds about 140,000 distinct CDR3 sequences, approximately 10% seen once. This sample comprised whole blood, obtained in connection with sensitization to the hapten diphenylcyclopropenone (DPC). The receptors come from a woman aged 45-59 years with alopecia areata. Some clones in this sample may be carry-over from other donors' samples. CDR3s include the opening cysteine and the closing phenylalanine or tryptophan. D genes are given only for firm matches. The listing skips clone size in some rows; elsewhere it reads once, few, many or a size class.

.	.	TRBJ1-6	TRBV27	TGTGCCAGCAGTTTATGGAAGAATTCACCCCTCCACTTT	CASSLWKNSPLHF
.	.	TRBJ2-2	TRBV7-3	TGTGCCAGCAAACAGGGCCCGCAGGACACCGGGGAGCTGTTTTTT	CASKQGPQDTGELFF
.	.	TRBJ2-1	TRBV25-1	TGTGCCAGCAGAGGGGGGGGCTCCTACAATGAGCAGTTCTTC	CASRGGGSYNEQFF
TRBD2	few	TRBJ2-1	TRBV4-2	TGTGCCAGCAGCCAAGATAGCGGGGACTACAATGAGCAGTTCTTC	CASSQDSGDYNEQFF
.	once	TRBJ2-4	TRBV2	TGTGCCAGCAGTGAAAGACCCAGGGGCCCCGCAAACATTCAGTACTTC	CASSERPRGPANIQYF
TRBD2	few	TRBJ2-1	TRBV29-1	TGCAGCGTTGAAGATCCAGCGGGAGGGCCCAGTGAGCAGTTCTTC	CSVEDPAGGPSEQFF
TRBD1	few	TRBJ1-5	TRBV20-1	TGCAGTGCTAGAGCCCTACAGGGGGACAGCGGCAATCAGCCCCAGCATTTT	CSARALQGDSGNQPQHF
TRBD1	few	TRBJ2-3	TRBV4-3	TGCGCCAGCAGCCAGGCCCGGGACAGGGGGCGCCGCCTCGGGAGTACGCAGTATTTT	CASSQARDRGRRLGSTQYF
TRBD1	many	TRBJ2-5	TRBV13	TGTGCCAGCAGTTTCGAAAAACAGGGGGGACCCCAGTACTTC	CASSFEKQGGPQYF
TRBD1	few	TRBJ1-1	TRBV4-3	TGCGCCAGCAGCCAAGATACCGGGACAGGGTACTCCATGAACACTGAAGCTTTCTTT	CASSQDTGTGYSMNTEAFF
TRBD1	few	TRBJ2-7	TRBV29-1	TGCAGCGCCGGGGCAGGGGGCTACGAGCAGTACTTC	CSAGAGGYEQYF
TRBD2	.	TRBJ2-2	TRBV4-2	TGTGCCAGCAGCCAAGACGCGGGAGATACCGGGGAGCTGTTTTTT	CASSQDAGDTGELFF
TRBD1	few	TRBJ1-2	TRBV7-2	TGTGCCAGAGTGGACAGGGCCACCTCCGGCTACACCTTC	CARVDRATSGYTF
.	few	TRBJ1-2	TRBV19	TGTGCCAGTAGTGACTATGGCTACACCTTC	CASSDYGYTF
.	.	TRBJ1-2	TRBV19	TGTGCCAGTAGTATAAACCCCGGTTCTAACTATGGCTACACCTTC	CASSINPGSNYGYTF
.	.	TRBJ2-1	TRBV4-3	TGCGCCAGCAGCCAAGGGGACCGCTACAATGAGCAGTTCTTC	CASSQGDRYNEQFF
.	few	TRBJ2-2	TRBV7-2	TGTGCCAGCAGCAGCGCTGCCGAGCTGTTTTTT	CASSSAAELFF
TRBD1	many	TRBJ1-5	TRBV20-1	TGCAGTGCTAATGGACAGGGGGGGAATCAGCCCCAGCATTTT	CSANGQGGNQPQHF
.	many	TRBJ2-7	TRBV28	TGTGCCAGCAGTTTAAAGGGATTGAGGCAGTACTTC	CASSLKGLRQYF
.	.	TRBJ2-7	TRBV20-1	TGCAGTGCTGGCGGTGGGACGGTGCGCGAGCAGTACTTC	CSAGGGTVREQYF
.	.	TRBJ1-2	TRBV9	TGTGCCAGTTCCGTAGGAGGGACACACTATAACTATGGCTACACCTTC	CASSVGGTHYNYGYTF
.	many	TRBJ1-6	TRBV2	TGTGCCAGCAGTGAAGCCGGCCGGAATTCACCCCTCCACTTT	CASSEAGRNSPLHF
TRBD2	few	TRBJ2-1	TRBV14	TGTGCCAGCAGCCCCATCCCCGGGAGGGGGAACAATGAGCAGTTCTTC	CASSPIPGRGNNEQFF
.	.	TRBJ2-5	TRBV29-1	TGCAGCGTTGGACAGAAACAAGAGACCCAGTACTTC	CSVGQKQETQYF
TRBD1	.	TRBJ2-7	TRBV5-1	TGCGCCAGCGGCCGGGACAGGGCCTGGGAGCAGTACTTC	CASGRDRAWEQYF
.	few	TRBJ2-3	TRBV7-3	TGTGCCAGCAGCTTAACGGTTGGGCTCGGGTCAGATACGCAGTATTTT	CASSLTVGLGSDTQYF
.	many	TRBJ2-7	TRBV6-6	TGTGCCAGCAGAAGACTCCTTCTGGCCTACGAGCAGTACTTC	CASRRLLLAYEQYF
.	few	TRBJ2-2	TRBV29-1	TGCAGCGTAGGCAACACCGGGGAGCTGTTTTTT	CSVGNTGELFF